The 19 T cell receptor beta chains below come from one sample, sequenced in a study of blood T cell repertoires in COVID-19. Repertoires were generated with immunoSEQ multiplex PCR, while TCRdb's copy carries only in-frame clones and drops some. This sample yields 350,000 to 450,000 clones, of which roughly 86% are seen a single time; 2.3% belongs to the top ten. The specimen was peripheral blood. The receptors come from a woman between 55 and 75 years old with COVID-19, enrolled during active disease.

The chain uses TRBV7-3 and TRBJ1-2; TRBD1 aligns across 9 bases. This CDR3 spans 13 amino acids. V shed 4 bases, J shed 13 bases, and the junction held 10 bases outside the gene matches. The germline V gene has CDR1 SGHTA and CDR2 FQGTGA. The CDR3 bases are TGTGCCAGCAGCTCGGGACAGGGTGGCCCCCGCACCTTC. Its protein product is CASSSGQGGPRTF.

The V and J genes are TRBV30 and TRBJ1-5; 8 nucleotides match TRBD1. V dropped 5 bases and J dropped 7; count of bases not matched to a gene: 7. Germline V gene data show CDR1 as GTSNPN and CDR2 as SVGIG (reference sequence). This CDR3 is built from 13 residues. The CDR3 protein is CAWDRGWRQPQHF. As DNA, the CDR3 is TGTGCCTGGGACAGGGGATGGAGGCAGCCCCAGCATTTT. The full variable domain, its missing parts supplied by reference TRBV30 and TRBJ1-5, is SQTIHQWPATLVQPVGSPLSLECTVEGTSNPNLYWYRQAAGRGLQLLFYSVGIGQISSEVPQNLSASRPQDRQFILSSKKLLLSDSGFYLCAWDRGWRQPQHFGDGTRLSIL.

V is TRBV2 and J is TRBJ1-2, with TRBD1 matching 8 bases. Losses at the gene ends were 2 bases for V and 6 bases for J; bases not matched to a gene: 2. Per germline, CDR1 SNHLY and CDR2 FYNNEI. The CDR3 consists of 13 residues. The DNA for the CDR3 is TGTGCCAGCAGTGAAACAGGGGGGAATGGCTACACCTTC. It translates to CASSETGGNGYTF.

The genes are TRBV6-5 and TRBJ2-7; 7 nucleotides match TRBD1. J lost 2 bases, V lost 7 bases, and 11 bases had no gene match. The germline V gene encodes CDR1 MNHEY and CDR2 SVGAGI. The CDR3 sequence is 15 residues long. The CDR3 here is CASKRDSYITYEQYF. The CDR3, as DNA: TGTGCCAGCAAAAGGGACAGCTACATAACCTACGAGCAGTACTTC.

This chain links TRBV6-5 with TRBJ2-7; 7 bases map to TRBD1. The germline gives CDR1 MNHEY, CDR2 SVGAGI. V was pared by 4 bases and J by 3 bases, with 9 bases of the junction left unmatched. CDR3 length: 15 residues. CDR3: CASSLSGGFDYEQYF. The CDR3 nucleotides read TGTGCCAGCAGTTTATCAGGGGGTTTTGACTACGAGCAGTACTTC.

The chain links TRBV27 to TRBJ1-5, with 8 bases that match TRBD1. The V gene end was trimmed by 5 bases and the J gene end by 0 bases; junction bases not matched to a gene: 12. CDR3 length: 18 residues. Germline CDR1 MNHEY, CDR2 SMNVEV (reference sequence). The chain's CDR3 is CASSPGTGGDYSNQPQHF. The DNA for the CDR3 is TGTGCCAGCAGTCCCGGGACAGGCGGGGATTATAGCAATCAGCCCCAGCATTTT.

DNA of the CDR3: TGCGCCAGCAGCTTGACTCCTTGGACCGGGCAGGGGGCGAGTTCACCCCTCCACTTT. It encodes CASSLTPWTGQGASSPLHF. The J gene is TRBJ1-6, the V gene TRBV5-1; 8 bases match TRBD1. The length of the CDR3 is 19 residues. V was clipped by 1 base and J by 9 bases; unmatched bases: 18. Germline values: CDR1 SGHRS, CDR2 YFSETQ.

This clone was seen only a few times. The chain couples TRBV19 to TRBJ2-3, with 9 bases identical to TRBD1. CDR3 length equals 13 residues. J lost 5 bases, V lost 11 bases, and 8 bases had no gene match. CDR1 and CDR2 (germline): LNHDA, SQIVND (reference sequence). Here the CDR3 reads CASADRGIDTQYF. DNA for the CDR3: TGTGCCTCCGCCGACAGGGGGATAGATACGCAGTATTTT.

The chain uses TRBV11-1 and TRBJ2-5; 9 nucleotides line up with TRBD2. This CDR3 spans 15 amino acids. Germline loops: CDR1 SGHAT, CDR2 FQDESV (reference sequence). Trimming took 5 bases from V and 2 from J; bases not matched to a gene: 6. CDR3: CASSPNLAGQETQYF. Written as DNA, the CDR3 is TGTGCCAGCAGCCCCAATCTAGCGGGGCAAGAGACCCAGTACTTC.

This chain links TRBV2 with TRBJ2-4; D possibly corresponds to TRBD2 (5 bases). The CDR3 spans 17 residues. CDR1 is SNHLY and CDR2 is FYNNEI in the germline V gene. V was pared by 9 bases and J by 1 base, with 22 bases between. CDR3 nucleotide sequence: TGTGCCAGTTTGATCGAAGCGGCTCCTATTGCCAAAAACATTCAGTACTTC. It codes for CASLIEAAPIAKNIQYF.

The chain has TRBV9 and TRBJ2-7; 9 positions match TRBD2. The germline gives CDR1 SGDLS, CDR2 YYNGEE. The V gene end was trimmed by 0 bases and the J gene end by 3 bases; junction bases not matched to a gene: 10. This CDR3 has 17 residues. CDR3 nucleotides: TGTGCCAGCAGCGTAGGTTTAGCGGGGGTGTTCTTCTACGAGCAGTACTTC. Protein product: CASSVGLAGVFFYEQYF.

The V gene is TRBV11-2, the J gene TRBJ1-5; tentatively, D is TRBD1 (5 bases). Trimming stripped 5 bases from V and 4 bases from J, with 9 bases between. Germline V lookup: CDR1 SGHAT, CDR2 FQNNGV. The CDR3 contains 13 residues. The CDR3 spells CASSPDRNQPQHF. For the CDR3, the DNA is TGTGCCAGCAGCCCTGACAGAAATCAGCCCCAGCATTTT.

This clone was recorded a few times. The CDR3 region is CASSNPGQGSGYTF. The CDR3, as DNA: TGTGCCAGCAGTAACCCGGGACAGGGAAGTGGCTACACCTTC. The rearrangement uses TRBV6-5 and TRBJ1-2; TRBD1 agrees at 9 bases. V lost 5 bases to trimming and J lost 7 bases; unmatched junction nucleotides: 8. Germline CDR1 is MNHEY and CDR2 is SVGAGI. CDR3 length: 14 residues.

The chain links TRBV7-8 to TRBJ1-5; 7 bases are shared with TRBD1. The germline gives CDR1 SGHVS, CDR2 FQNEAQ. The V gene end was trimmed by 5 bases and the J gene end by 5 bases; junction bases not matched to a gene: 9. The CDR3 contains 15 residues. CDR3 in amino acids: CASSDRRGLDQPQHF. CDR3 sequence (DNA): TGTGCCAGCAGCGATCGTAGGGGGCTAGATCAGCCCCAGCATTTT.

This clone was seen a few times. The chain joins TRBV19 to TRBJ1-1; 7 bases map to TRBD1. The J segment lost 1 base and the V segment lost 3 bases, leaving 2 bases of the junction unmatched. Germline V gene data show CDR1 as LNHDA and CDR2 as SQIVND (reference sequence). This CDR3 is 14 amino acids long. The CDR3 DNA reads TGTGCCAGTAGTATGGGACAGAGGAACACTGAAGCTTTCTTT. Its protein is CASSMGQRNTEAFF. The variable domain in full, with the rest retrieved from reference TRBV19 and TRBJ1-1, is DGGITQSPKYLFRKEGQNVTLSCEQNLNHDAMYWYRQDPGQGLRLIYYSQIVNDFQKGDIAEGYSVSREKKESFPLTVTSAQKNPTAFYLCASSMGQRNTEAFFGQGTRLTVV.

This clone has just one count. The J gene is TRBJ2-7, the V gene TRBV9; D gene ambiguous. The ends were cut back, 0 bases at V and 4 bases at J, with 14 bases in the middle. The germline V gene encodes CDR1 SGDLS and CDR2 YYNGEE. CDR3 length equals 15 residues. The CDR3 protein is CASSVDASVEYEQYF. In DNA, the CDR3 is TGTGCCAGCAGCGTAGACGCATCGGTGGAGTACGAGCAGTACTTC.

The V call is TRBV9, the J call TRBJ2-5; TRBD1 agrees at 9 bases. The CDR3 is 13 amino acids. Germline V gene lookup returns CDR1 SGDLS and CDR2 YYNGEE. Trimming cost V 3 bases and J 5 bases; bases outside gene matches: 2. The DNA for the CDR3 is TGTGCCAGCAGCGGGACAGGGGTGGAGACCCAGTACTTC. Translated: CASSGTGVETQYF.

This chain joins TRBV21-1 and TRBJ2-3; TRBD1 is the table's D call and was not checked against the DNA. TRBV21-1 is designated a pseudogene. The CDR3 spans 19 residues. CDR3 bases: TGTGCCAGCAGCAAAGCGCTTTCCAACCATGGGGGCAGGGCAGATACGCAGTATTTT. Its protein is CASSKALSNHGGRADTQYF.

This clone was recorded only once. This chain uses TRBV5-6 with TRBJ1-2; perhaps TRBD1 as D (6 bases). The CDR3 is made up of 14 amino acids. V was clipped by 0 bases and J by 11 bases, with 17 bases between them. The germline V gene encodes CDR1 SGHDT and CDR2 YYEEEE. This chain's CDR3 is CASSLGSQGLGYTF. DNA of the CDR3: TGTGCCAGCAGCTTGGGTTCTCAGGGGCTGGGATACACCTTC.